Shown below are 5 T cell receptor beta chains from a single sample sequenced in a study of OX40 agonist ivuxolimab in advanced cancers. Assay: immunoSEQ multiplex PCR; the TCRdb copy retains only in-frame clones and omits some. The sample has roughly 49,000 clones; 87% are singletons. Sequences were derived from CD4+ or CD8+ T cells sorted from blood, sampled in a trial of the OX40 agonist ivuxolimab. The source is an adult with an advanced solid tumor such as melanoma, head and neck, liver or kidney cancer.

CDR3 sequence (DNA): TGTGCCAGCAGCGCATCAGGGATCCGCGCTGAAGCTTTCTTT. This translates into CASSASGIRAEAFF. V and J are TRBV9 and TRBJ1-1, with D tentatively TRBD1 (5 bases). This CDR3 has 14 residues. Germline V CDR1 and CDR2: SGDLS, YYNGEE. Trimming removed 3 bases at V and 6 bases at J, with 15 bases between.

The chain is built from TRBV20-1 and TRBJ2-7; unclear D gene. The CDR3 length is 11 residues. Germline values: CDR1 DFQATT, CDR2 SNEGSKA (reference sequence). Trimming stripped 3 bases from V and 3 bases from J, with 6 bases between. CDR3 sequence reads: CSARYGYEQYF. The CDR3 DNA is TGCAGTGCTAGGTACGGCTACGAGCAGTACTTC.

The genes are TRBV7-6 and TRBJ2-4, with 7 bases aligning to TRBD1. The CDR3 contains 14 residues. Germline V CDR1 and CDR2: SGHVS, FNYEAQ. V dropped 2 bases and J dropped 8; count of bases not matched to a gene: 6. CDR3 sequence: CASSLLRGRDIQYF. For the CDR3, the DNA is TGTGCCAGCAGCTTATTAAGGGGGCGGGACATTCAGTACTTC. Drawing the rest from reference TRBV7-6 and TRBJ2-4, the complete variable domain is GAGVSQSPRYKVTKRGQDVALRCDPISGHVSLYWYRQALGQGPEFLTYFNYEAQQDKSGLPNDRFSAERPEGSISTLTIQRTEQRDSAMYRCASSLLRGRDIQYFGAGTRLSVL.

CDR3 region: CASSQDDRQIYEQYF. The CDR3 DNA reads TGCGCCAGCAGCCAAGACGACAGGCAAATCTACGAGCAGTACTTC. The chain is built from TRBV4-3 and TRBJ2-7; tentative D call: TRBD1 (6 bases). The CDR3 is 15 residues long. V was clipped by 0 bases and J by 3 bases, with 12 bases between them. The germline V gene has CDR1 LGHNA and CDR2 YSLEER.

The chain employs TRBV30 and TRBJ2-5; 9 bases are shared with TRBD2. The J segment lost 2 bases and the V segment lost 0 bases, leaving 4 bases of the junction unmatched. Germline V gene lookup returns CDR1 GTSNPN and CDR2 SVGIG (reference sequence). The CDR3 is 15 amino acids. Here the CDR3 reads CAWSVLAGKQETQYF. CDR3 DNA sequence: TGTGCCTGGAGTGTACTAGCGGGCAAACAAGAGACCCAGTACTTC.